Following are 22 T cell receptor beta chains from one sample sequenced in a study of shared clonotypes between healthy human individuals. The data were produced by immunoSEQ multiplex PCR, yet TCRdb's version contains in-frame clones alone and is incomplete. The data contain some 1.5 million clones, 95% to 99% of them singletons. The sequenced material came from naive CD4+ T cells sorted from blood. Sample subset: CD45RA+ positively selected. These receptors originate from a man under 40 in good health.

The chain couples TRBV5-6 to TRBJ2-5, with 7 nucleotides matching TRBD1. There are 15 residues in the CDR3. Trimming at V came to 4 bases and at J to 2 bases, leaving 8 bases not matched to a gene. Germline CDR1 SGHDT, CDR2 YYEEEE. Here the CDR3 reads CASSLSPTGQETQYF. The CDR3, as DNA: TGTGCCAGCAGCCTCAGCCCGACAGGGCAAGAGACCCAGTACTTC.

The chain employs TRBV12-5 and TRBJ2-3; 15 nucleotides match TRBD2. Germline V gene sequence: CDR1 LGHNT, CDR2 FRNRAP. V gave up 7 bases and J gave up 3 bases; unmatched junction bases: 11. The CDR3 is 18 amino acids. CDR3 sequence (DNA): TGTGCTAGTGCCCAAGGACTAGCGGGAGGGCCGCGGACAGATACGCAGTATTTT. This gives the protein CASAQGLAGGPRTDTQYF.

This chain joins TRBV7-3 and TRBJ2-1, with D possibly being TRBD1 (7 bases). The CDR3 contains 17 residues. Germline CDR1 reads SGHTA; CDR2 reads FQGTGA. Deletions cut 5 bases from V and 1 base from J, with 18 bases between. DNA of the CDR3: TGTGCCAGCAGCCCCAGGACAGGAGGGGTTTCCTACAATGAGCAGTTCTTC. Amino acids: CASSPRTGGVSYNEQFF. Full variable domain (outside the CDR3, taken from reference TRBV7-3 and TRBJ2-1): GAGVSQTPSNKVTEKGKYVELRCDPISGHTALYWYRQSLGQGPEFLIYFQGTGAADDSGLPNDRFFAVRPEGSVSTLKIQRTERGDSAVYLCASSPRTGGVSYNEQFFGPGTRLTVL.

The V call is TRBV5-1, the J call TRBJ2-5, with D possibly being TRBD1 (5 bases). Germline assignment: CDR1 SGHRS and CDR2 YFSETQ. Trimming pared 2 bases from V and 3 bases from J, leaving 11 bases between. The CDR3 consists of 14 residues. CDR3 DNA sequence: TGCGCCAGCAGCTTCCAGGGTCGAGAAGAGACCCAGTACTTC. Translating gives CASSFQGREETQYF. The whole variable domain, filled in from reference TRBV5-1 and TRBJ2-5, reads KAGVTQTPRYLIKTRGQQVTLSCSPISGHRSVSWYQQTPGQGLQFLFEYFSETQRNKGNFPGRFSGRQFSNSRSEMNVSTLELGDSALYLCASSFQGREETQYFGPGTRLLVL.

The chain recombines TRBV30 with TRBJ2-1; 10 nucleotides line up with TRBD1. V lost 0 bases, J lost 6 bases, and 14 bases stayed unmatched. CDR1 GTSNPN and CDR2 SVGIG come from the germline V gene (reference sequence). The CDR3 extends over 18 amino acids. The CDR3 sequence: CAWSVRGAGQGLLNEQFF. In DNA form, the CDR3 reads TGTGCCTGGAGTGTCCGGGGAGCGGGACAGGGGCTCCTCAATGAGCAGTTCTTC.

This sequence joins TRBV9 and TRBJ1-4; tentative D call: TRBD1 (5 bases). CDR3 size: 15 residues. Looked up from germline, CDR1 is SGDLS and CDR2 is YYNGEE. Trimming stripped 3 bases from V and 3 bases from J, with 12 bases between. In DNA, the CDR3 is TGTGCCAGCAGCGGGGCCTGGGGGTCTAATGAAAAACTGTTTTTT. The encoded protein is CASSGAWGSNEKLFF.

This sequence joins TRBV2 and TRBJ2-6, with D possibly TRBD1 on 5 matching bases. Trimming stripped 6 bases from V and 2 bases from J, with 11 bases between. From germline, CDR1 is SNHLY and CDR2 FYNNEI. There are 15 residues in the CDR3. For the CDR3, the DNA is TGTGCCAGCAGCCCACAGGATCCTGGGGCCAACGTCCTGACTTTC. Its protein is CASSPQDPGANVLTF. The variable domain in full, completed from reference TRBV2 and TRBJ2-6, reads EPEVTQTPSHQVTQMGQEVILRCVPISNHLYFYWYRQILGQKVEFLVSFYNNEISEKSEIFDDQFSVERPDGSNFTLKIRSTKLEDSAMYFCASSPQDPGANVLTFGAGSRLTVL.

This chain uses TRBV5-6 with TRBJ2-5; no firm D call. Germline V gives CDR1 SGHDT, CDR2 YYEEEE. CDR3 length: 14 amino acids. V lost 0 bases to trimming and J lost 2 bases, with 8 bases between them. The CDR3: CASSLDLIQETQYF. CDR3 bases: TGTGCCAGCAGCTTGGACTTGATACAAGAGACCCAGTACTTC.

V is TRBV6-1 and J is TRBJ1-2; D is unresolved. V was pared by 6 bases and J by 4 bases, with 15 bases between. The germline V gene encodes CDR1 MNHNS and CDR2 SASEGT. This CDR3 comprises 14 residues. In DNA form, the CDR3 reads TGTGCCAGCAGGACCCTCTCTAGGACCTATGGCTACACCTTC. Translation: CASRTLSRTYGYTF.

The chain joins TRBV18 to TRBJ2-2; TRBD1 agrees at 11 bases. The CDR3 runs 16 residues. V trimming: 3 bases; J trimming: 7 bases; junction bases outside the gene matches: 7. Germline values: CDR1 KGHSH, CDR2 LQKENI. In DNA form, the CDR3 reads TGTGCCAGCTCACCTCCCGGACAGGGGGCGATCGGGGAGCTGTTTTTT. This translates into CASSPPGQGAIGELFF.

The CDR3 DNA is TGTGCCAGCAGTGCCCGGGGGGCTAGCACAGATACGCAGTATTTT. Translation gives CASSARGASTDTQYF. The chain links TRBV25-1 to TRBJ2-3, with D possibly being TRBD2 (7 bases). From germline, CDR1 is MGHDK and CDR2 SYGVNS. Trimming removed 4 bases at V and 0 bases at J, with 11 bases between. The CDR3 spans 15 residues. The full variable domain, rest sourced from reference TRBV25-1 and TRBJ2-3, is EADIYQTPRYLVIGTGKKITLECSQTMGHDKMYWYQQDPGMELHLIHYSYGVNSTEKGDLSSESTVSRIRTEHFPLTLESARPSHTSQYLCASSARGASTDTQYFGPGTRLTVL.

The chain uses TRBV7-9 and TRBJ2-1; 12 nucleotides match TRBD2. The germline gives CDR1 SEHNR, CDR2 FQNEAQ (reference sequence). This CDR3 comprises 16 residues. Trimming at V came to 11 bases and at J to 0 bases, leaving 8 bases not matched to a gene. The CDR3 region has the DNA TGTGCCTTCAAACTGACTAGCGGGAGCTCCTACAATGAGCAGTTCTTC. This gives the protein CAFKLTSGSSYNEQFF.

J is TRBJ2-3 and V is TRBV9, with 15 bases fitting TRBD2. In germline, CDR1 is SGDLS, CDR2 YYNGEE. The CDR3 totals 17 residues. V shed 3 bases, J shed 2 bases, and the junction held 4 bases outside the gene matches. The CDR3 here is CASSEGLAGGITDTQYF. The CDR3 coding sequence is TGTGCCAGCAGCGAGGGACTAGCGGGAGGTATCACAGATACGCAGTATTTT.

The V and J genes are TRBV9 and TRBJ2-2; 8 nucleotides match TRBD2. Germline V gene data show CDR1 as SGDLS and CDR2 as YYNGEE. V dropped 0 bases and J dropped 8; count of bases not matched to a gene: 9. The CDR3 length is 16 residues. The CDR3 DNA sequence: TGTGCCAGCAGCGTAGGTGGTAGCGGGGCCCCAGGGGAGCTGTTTTTT. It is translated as CASSVGGSGAPGELFF.

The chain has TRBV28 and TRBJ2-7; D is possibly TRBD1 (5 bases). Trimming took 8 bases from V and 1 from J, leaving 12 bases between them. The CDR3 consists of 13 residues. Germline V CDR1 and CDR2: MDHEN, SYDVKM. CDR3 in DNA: TGTGCCAGCCAGTACAGGAGATCCTACGAGCAGTACTTC. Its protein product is CASQYRRSYEQYF.

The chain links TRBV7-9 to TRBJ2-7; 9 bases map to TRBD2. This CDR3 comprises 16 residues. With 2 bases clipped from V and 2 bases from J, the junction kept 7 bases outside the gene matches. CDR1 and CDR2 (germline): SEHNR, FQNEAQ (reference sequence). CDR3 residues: CASSLFRLAEPYEQYF. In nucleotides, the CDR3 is TGTGCCAGCAGCTTATTTAGACTAGCGGAACCCTACGAGCAGTACTTC.

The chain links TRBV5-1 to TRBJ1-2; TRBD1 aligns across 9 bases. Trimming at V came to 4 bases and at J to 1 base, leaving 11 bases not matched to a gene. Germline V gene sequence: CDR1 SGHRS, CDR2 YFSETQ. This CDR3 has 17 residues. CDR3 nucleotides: TGCGCCAGCAGCCCGAAGGGGACAGGGATTAATAACTATGGCTACACCTTC. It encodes CASSPKGTGINNYGYTF.

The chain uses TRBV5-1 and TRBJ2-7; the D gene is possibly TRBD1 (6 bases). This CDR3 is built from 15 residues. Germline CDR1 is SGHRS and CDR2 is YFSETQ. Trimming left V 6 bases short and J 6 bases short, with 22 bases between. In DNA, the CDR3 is TGCGCCAGCACCCGTGGTATAACAGGGCCCTTCGAGCAGTACTTC. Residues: CASTRGITGPFEQYF. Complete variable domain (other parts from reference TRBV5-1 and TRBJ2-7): KAGVTQTPRYLIKTRGQQVTLSCSPISGHRSVSWYQQTPGQGLQFLFEYFSETQRNKGNFPGRFSGRQFSNSRSEMNVSTLELGDSALYLCASTRGITGPFEQYFGPGTRLTVT.

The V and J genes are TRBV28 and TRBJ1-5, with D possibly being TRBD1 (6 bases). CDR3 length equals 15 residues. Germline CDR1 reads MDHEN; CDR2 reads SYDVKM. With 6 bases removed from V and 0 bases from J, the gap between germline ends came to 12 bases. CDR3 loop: CASRQGGNSNQPQHF. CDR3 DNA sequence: TGTGCCAGCAGACAGGGTGGGAATAGCAATCAGCCCCAGCATTTT.

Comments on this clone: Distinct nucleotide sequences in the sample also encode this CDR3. The CDR3 loop reads CSARSETQYF. In nucleotides, the CDR3 is TGCAGTGCTAGATCGGAGACCCAGTACTTC. The rearrangement links TRBV20-1 to TRBJ2-5; D is unclear. V was cut by 2 bases and J by 5 bases, with 3 bases left in between. CDR1 is DFQATT and CDR2 is SNEGSKA in the germline V gene (reference sequence). CDR3 length: 10 amino acids.

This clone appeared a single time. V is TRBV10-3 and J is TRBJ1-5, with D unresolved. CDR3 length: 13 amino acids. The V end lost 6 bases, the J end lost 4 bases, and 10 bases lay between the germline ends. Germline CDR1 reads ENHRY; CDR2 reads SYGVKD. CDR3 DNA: TGTGCCATCAGCCCATCGGCTAATCAGCCCCAGCATTTT. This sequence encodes CAISPSANQPQHF.

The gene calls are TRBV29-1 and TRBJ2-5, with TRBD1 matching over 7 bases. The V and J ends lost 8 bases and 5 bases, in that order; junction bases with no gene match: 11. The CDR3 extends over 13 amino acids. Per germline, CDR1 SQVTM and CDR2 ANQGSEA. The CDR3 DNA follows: TGCAGCACCAGACAGGGCAAAAGGGAGACCCAGTACTTC. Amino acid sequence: CSTRQGKRETQYF. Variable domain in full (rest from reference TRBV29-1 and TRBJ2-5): SAVISQKPSRDICQRGTSLTIQCQVDSQVTMMFWYRQQPGQSLTLIATANQGSEATYESGFVIDKFPISRPNLTFSTLTVSNMSPEDSSIYLCSTRQGKRETQYFGPGTRLLVL.